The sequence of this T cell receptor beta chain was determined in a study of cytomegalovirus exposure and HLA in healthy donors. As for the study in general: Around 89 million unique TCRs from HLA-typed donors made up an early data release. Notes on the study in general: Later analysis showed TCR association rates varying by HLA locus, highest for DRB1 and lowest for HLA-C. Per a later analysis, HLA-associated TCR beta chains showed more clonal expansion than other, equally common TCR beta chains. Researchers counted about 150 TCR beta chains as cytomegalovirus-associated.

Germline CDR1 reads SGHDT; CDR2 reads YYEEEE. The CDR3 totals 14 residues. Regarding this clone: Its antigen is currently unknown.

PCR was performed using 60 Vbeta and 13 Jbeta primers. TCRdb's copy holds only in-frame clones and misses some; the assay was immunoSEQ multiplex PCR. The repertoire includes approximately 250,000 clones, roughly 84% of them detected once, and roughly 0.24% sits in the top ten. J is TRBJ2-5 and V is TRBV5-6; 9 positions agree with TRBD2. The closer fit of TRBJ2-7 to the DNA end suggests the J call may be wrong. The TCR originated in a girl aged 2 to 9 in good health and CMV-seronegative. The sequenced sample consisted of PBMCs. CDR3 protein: CASSLGAGGFEQYF. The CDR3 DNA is TGTGCCAGCAGCCTAGGGGCGGGAGGGTTCGAGCAGTACTTC.